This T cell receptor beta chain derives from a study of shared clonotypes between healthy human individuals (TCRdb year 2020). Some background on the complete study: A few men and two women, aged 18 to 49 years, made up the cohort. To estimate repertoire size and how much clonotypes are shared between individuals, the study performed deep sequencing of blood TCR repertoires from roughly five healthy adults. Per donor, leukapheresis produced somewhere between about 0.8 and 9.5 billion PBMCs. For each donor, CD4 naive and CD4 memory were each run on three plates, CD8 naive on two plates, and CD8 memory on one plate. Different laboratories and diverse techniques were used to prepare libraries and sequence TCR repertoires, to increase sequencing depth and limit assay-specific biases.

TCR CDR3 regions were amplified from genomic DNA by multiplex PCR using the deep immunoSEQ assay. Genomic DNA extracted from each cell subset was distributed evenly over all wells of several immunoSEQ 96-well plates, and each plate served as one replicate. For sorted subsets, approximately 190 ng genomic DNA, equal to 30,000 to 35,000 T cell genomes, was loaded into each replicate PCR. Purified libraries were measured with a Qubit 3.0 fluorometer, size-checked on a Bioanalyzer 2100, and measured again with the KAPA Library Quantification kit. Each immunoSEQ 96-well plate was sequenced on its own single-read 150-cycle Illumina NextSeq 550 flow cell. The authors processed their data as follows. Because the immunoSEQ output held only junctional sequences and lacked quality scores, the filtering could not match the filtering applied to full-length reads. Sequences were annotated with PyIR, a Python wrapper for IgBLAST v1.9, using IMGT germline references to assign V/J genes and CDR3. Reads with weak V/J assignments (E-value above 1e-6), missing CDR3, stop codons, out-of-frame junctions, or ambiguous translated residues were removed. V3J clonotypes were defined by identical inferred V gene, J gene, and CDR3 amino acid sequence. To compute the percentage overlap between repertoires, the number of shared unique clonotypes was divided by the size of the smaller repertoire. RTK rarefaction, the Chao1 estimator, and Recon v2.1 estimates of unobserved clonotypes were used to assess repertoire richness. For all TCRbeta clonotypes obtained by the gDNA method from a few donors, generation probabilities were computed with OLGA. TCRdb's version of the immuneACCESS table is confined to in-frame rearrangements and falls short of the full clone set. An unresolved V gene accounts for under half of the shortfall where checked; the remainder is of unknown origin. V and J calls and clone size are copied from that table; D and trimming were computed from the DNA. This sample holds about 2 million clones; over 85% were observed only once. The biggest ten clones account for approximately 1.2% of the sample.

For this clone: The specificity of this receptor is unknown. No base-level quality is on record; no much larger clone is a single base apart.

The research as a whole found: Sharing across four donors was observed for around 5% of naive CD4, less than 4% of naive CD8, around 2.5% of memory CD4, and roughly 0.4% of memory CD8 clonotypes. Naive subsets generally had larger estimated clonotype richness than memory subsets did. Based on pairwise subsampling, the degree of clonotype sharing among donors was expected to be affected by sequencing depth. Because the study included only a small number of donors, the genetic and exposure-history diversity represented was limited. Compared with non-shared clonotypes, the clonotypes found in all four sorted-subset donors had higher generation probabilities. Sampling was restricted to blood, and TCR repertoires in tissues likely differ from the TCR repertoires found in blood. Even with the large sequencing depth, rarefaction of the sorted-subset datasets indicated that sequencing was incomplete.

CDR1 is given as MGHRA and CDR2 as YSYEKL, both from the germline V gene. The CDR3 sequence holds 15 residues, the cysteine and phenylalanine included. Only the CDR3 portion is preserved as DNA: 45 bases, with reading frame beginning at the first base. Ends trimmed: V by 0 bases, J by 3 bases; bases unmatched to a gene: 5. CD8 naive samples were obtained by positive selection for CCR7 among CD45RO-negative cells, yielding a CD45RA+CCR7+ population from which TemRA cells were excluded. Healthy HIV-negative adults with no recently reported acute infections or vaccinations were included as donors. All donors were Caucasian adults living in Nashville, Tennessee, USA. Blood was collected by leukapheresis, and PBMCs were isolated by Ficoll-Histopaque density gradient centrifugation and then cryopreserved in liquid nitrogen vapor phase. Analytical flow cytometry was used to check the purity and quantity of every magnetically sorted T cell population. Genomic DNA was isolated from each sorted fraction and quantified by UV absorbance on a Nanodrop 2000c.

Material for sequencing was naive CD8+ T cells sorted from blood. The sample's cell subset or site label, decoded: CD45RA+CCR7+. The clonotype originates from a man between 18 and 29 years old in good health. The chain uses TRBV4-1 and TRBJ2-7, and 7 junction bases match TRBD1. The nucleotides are TGCGCCAGCAGCCAAGATAGGGGGCCCCTCTACGAGCAGTACTTC. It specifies CASSQDRGPLYEQYF.